The next 21 T cell receptor beta chains were all read from a single sample in a study of PD-1 blockade in classical Hodgkin lymphoma. Autologous stem cell transplantation was followed by relapse in every patient, and brentuximab vedotin exposure varied. Some clones are missing from TCRdb's copy, which holds only in-frame ones; the method was immunoSEQ multiplex PCR. Here the sample spans over 90,000 clones, 89% being singletons. This sample comprised peripheral blood mononuclear cells (PBMCs), obtained before the second cycle of nivolumab. The origin of the receptors is a human donor with classical Hodgkin lymphoma.

This clone was seen just once. The V call is TRBV28, the J call TRBJ2-7, with D possibly TRBD1 on 6 matching bases. The germline gives CDR1 MDHEN, CDR2 SYDVKM. The CDR3 has 13 residues. The germline V and J ends were trimmed by 7 bases and 2 bases, with 12 bases remaining between them. This CDR3 reads CASISGTTYEQYF. CDR3 nucleotide sequence: TGTGCCAGCATCTCCGGGACAACCTACGAGCAGTACTTC.

The V call is TRBV7-9, the J call TRBJ2-1, with D unclear. The V end lost 2 bases, the J end lost 11 bases, and 10 bases lay between the germline ends. CDR3 size: 12 residues. Per germline, CDR1 SEHNR and CDR2 FQNEAQ (reference sequence). As DNA, the CDR3 is TGTGCCAGCAGCTTAAATGACGGTCAGCAGTTCTTC. Protein sequence: CASSLNDGQQFF.

V usage is TRBV2 and J usage is TRBJ2-3; tentatively, D is TRBD1 or TRBD2 (5 bases each). V lost 6 bases and J 3 bases, leaving 19 bases between the germline ends. The CDR3 totals 16 residues. Germline V gene data show CDR1 as SNHLY and CDR2 as FYNNEI. The CDR3 sequence is CASRRDGSFRTDTQYF. The CDR3 DNA reads as TGTGCCAGCAGGAGGGACGGTTCTTTTAGGACAGATACGCAGTATTTT.

The V call is TRBV5-1, the J call TRBJ2-2; 7 bases are shared with TRBD1. Germline CDR1 reads SGHRS; CDR2 reads YFSETQ. V gave up 4 bases and J gave up 6 bases; unmatched junction bases: 3. This CDR3 region has 13 residues. The CDR3 DNA is TGCGCCAGCAGCGCCGGGACAGCCGGGGAGCTGTTTTTT. Translating gives CASSAGTAGELFF.

V is TRBV19 and J is TRBJ2-1; weak D call: TRBD2 (7 bases). Germline loops: CDR1 LNHDA, CDR2 SQIVND (reference sequence). The CDR3 runs to 15 residues. V gave up 5 bases and J gave up 4 bases, with 15 bases separating them. CDR3 bases: TGTGCCAGTAGTCCGGGGGGCGCTCAGTACAATGAGCAGTTCTTC. Protein product: CASSPGGAQYNEQFF.

The chain has TRBV15 and TRBJ2-1, with no clear D. CDR3 length: 18 residues. V was pared by 3 bases and J by 7 bases, with 25 bases between. CDR1 and CDR2 from the germline V gene are LNHNV and YYDKDF (reference sequence). The chain's CDR3 is CATSSGVSSFSTTNEQFF. The CDR3 coding sequence is TGTGCCACCAGCAGTGGGGTATCAAGTTTCTCCACTACGAATGAGCAGTTCTTC.

This chain links TRBV10-1 with TRBJ1-1, with D possibly TRBD1 on 5 matching bases. Germline values: CDR1 WNHNN, CDR2 SYGVQD (reference sequence). V was cut by 10 bases and J by 0 bases, with 18 bases left in between. This CDR3 contains 15 residues. The CDR3, as DNA: TGCGCCACGTCCGCAACGGGGGAAGTGAACACTGAAGCTTTCTTT. Encoded protein: CATSATGEVNTEAFF.

This chain connects TRBV7-2 to TRBJ2-7; TRBD1 is a possible D gene (6 bases). Trimming cost V 5 bases and J 2 bases, with 16 bases left between them. This CDR3 is built from 15 residues. Looked up from germline, CDR1 is SGHTA and CDR2 is FQGNSA. DNA of the CDR3: TGTGCCAGCAGCGCTACGTTGGGACACCCCTACGAGCAGTACTTC. As protein: CASSATLGHPYEQYF.

The chain uses TRBV10-3 and TRBJ2-3, with 8 nucleotides matching TRBD1. From germline, CDR1 is ENHRY and CDR2 SYGVKD. This CDR3 contains 14 residues. The V segment lost 7 bases and the J segment 4 bases; nucleotides outside the gene matches: 7. This chain's CDR3 is CAITTGGRADTQYF. The CDR3 coding sequence is TGTGCCATCACCACAGGGGGTCGTGCAGATACGCAGTATTTT.

This chain connects TRBV9 to TRBJ1-5; D unresolved. The CDR3 length is 14 residues. Germline V gene lookup returns CDR1 SGDLS and CDR2 YYNGEE. Trimming took 0 bases from V and 6 from J, leaving 10 bases between them. CDR3 region: CASSVAPGVQPQHF. In DNA form, the CDR3 reads TGTGCCAGCAGCGTAGCTCCAGGAGTTCAGCCCCAGCATTTT.

In this sample, this clone turned up a few times. V is TRBV10-1 and J is TRBJ1-6, with D perhaps matching TRBD1 (6 bases). CDR1 and CDR2 from the germline V gene are WNHNN and SYGVQD (reference sequence). Trimming removed 8 bases from V and 7 bases from J, with 12 bases in between. CDR3 length: 13 amino acids. The CDR3 region has the DNA TGCGCCAGCGTACAGGGCTGGAATTCACCCCTCCACTTT. Encoded protein: CASVQGWNSPLHF.

This clone was picked up one time. This chain links TRBV21-1 with TRBJ1-1. TRBV21-1 is assigned pseudogene status. The CDR3 totals 16 residues. CDR3 DNA: TGTGCCAGCAGCAGGCCCGGGGGGCGGAGGAACACTGAAGCTTTCTTT. Protein sequence: CASSRPGGRRNTEAFF.

The chain uses TRBV7-9 and TRBJ2-7; TRBD2 matches 7 bases. Germline CDR1 is SEHNR and CDR2 is FQNEAQ (reference sequence). After removal of 5 bases from V and 2 bases from J, the junction contained 9 bases not matched to a gene. This CDR3 is 15 amino acids long. CDR3 sequence: CASSPGLVIPYEQYF. The CDR3 DNA is TGTGCCAGCAGCCCAGGACTAGTGATTCCCTACGAGCAGTACTTC.

This chain uses TRBV18 with TRBJ2-1, with a weak D call TRBD2 (6 bases). Germline V gene sequence: CDR1 KGHSH, CDR2 LQKENI. The ends were cut back, 0 bases at V and 2 bases at J, with 11 bases in the middle. This CDR3 comprises 16 residues. The CDR3 DNA sequence: TGTGCCAGCTCACCACCTGGGTTAGCGGCCTACAATGAGCAGTTCTTC. It encodes CASSPPGLAAYNEQFF.

The chain joins TRBV27 to TRBJ2-1; TRBD2 matches 8 bases. The CDR3 sequence is 13 residues long. V shed 10 bases, J shed 3 bases, and the junction held 5 bases outside the gene matches. Germline loops: CDR1 MNHEY, CDR2 SMNVEV (reference sequence). In DNA, the CDR3 is TGTGCCATCGGCGGGGGGCTCTACAATGAGCAGTTCTTC. This gives the protein CAIGGGLYNEQFF.

Only a few counts were recorded for this clone. Other nucleotide sequences in the sample specify the same CDR3. J is TRBJ1-6 and V is TRBV18; 7 bases fit TRBD1. The CDR3 extends over 13 amino acids. The V gene's germline CDR1 is KGHSH and CDR2 LQKENI. V lost 3 bases, J lost 7 bases, and 0 bases stayed unmatched. CDR3 sequence (DNA): TGTGCCAGCTCACCGGGACAGAATTCACCCCTCCACTTT. Translating gives CASSPGQNSPLHF.

The DNA of the CDR3 is TGTGCCAGCACCAGCCGCGGCCCCCCAAACTATGGCTACACCTTC. Translation: CASTSRGPPNYGYTF. The chain joins TRBV7-9 to TRBJ1-2; D unresolved. This CDR3 has 15 residues. Between the trimmed V and J ends, which lost 7 bases and 2 bases, there was a span of 17 bases. Per the germline V gene, CDR1 is SEHNR and CDR2 is FQNEAQ (reference sequence). The whole variable domain, filled in from reference TRBV7-9 and TRBJ1-2, reads DTGVSQNPRHKITKRGQNVTFRCDPISEHNRLYWYRQTLGQGPEFLTYFQNEAQLEKSRLLSDRFSAERPKGSFSTLEIQRTEQGDSAMYLCASTSRGPPNYGYTFGSGTRLTVV.

V and J are TRBV6-5 and TRBJ2-2; D unclear. Germline assignment: CDR1 MNHEY and CDR2 SVGAGI. CDR3 length: 14 amino acids. With 6 bases removed from V and 4 bases from J, the gap between germline ends came to 12 bases. The CDR3 loop is CASSPGGITGELFF. The CDR3 nucleotides read TGTGCCAGCAGCCCCGGTGGGATCACCGGGGAGCTGTTTTTT.

This clone occurred a few times. The rearrangement links TRBV5-1 to TRBJ1-1; D gene ambiguous. The CDR3 spans 13 residues. V was cut by 2 bases and J by 2 bases, with 7 bases left in between. The germline V gene encodes CDR1 SGHRS and CDR2 YFSETQ. The CDR3, as DNA: TGCGCCAGCAGCTTTAAGGTCAACACTGAAGCTTTCTTT. It encodes CASSFKVNTEAFF.

The rearrangement uses TRBV27 and TRBJ2-7; 8 bases match TRBD2. Germline V gene data show CDR1 as MNHEY and CDR2 as SMNVEV (reference sequence). Trimming took 5 bases from V and 5 from J; bases not matched to a gene: 14. The length of the CDR3 is 16 residues. CDR3 coding DNA: TGTGCCAGCAGTCCAAAGACAACGGGGGGGCTCCACGAGCAGTACTTC. Translated: CASSPKTTGGLHEQYF.

J is TRBJ1-5 and V is TRBV6-1; 8 bases line up with TRBD1. CDR1 is MNHNS and CDR2 is SASEGT in the germline V gene. This CDR3 spans 15 amino acids. J lost 5 bases, V lost 5 bases, and 8 bases had no gene match. Here the CDR3 reads CASSPSGGPYQPQHF. The DNA of the CDR3 is TGTGCCAGCAGTCCCTCAGGGGGCCCCTATCAGCCCCAGCATTTT.